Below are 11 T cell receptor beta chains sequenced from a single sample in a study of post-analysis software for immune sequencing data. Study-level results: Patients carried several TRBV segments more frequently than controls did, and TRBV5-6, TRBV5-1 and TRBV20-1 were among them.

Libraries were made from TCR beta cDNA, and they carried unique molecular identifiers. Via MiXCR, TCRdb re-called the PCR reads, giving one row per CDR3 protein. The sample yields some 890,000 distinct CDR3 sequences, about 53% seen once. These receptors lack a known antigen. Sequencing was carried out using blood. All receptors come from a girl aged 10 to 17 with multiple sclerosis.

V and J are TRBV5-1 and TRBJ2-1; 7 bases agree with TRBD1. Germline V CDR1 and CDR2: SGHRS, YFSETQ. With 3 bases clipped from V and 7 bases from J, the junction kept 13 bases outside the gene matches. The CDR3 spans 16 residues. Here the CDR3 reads CASSSPQGVGINEQFF. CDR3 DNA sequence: TGCGCCAGCAGCTCGCCTCAGGGGGTAGGGATTAATGAGCAGTTCTTC. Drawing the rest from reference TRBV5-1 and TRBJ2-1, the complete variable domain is KAGVTQTPRYLIKTRGQQVTLSCSPISGHRSVSWYQQTPGQGLQFLFEYFSETQRNKGNFPGRFSGRQFSNSRSEMNVSTLELGDSALYLCASSSPQGVGINEQFFGPGTRLTVL.

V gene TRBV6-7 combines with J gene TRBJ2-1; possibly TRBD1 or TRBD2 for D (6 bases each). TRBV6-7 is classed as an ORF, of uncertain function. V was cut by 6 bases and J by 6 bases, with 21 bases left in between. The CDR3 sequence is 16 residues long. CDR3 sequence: CASSRPCGTRGNEQFF. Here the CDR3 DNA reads TGTGCCAGCAGCCGCCCTTGCGGGACCAGGGGCAATGAGCAGTTCTTC.

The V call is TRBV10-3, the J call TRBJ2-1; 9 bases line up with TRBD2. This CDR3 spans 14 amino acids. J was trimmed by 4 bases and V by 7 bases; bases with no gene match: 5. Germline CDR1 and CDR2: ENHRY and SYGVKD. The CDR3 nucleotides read TGTGCCATCAAGCGACTAGCGGCGTACAATGAGCAGTTCTTC. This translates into CAIKRLAAYNEQFF.

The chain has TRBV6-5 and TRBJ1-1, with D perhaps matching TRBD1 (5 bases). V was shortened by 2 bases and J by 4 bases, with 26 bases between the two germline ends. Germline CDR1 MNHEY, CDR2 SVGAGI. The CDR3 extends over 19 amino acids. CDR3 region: CASSYLTGGRVVGGTEAFF. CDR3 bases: TGTGCCAGCAGTTACCTCACGGGAGGGCGAGTCGTTGGGGGCACTGAAGCTTTCTTT.

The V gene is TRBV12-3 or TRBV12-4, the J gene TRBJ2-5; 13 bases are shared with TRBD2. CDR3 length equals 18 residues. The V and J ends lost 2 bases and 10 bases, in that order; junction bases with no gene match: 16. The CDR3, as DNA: TGTGCCAGCAGTTTACTTACTAGCGGGAGGGTCCTGGGGAGGATCCAGTACTTC. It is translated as CASSLLTSGRVLGRIQYF.

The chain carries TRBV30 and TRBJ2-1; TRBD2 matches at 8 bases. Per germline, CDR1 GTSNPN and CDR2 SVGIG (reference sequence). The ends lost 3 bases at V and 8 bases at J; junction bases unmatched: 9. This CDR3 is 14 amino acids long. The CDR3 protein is CAWSSLREDYEQFF. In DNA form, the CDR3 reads TGTGCCTGGAGCTCCCTGCGGGAGGACTATGAGCAGTTCTTC.

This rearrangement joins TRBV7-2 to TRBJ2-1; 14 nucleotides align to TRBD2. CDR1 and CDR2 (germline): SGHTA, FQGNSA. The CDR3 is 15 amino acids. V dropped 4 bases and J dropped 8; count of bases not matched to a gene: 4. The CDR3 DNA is TGTGCCAGCAGCTCGACTAGCGGGGGGGCATATGAGCAGTTCTTC. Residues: CASSSTSGGAYEQFF.

For the CDR3, the DNA is TGTGCCAGCAGTTTTCAGGGTAGGTCCTACAATGAGCAGTTCTTC. As protein: CASSFQGRSYNEQFF. The chain combines TRBV12-3 or TRBV12-4 with TRBJ2-1; possibly TRBD1 for D (5 bases). V was clipped by 3 bases and J by 1 base, with 10 bases between them. CDR3 length: 15 amino acids.

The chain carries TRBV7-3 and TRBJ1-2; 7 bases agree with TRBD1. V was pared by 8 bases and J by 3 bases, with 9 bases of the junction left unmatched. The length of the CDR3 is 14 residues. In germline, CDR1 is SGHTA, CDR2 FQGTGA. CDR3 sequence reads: CASSPQGGDYGYTF. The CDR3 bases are TGTGCCAGCTCACCGCAGGGGGGGGACTATGGCTACACCTTC.

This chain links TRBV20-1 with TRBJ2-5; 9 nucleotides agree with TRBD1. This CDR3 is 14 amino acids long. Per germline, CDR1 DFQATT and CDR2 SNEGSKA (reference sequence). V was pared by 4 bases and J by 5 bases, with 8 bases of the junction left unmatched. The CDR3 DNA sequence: TGCAGTGCTATAACAGACAGGGGGAGGGAGACCCAGTACTTC. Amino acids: CSAITDRGRETQYF.

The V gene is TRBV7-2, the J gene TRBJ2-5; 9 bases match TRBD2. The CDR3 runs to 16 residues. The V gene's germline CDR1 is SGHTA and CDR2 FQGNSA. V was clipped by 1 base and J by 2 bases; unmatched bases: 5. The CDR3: CASSLVLAGLQETQYF. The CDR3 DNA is TGTGCCAGCAGCTTAGTCCTAGCGGGGTTACAAGAGACCCAGTACTTC.